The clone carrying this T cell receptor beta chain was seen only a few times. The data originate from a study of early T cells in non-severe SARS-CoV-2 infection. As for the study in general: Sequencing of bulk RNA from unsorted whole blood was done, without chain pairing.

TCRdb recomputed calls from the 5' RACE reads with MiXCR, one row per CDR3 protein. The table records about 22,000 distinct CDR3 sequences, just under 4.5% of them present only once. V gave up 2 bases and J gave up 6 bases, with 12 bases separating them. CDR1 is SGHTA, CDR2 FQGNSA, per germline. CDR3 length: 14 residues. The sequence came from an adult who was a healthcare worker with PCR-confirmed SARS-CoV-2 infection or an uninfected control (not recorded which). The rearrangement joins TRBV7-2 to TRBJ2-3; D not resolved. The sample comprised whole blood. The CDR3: CASSLLSSWDTQYF. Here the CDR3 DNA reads TGTGCCAGCAGCTTACTAAGCTCCTGGGATACGCAGTATTTT.